These T cell receptor beta chains were read from a single sample in a study of somatic mutations in cytotoxic T cells in rheumatoid arthritis. Libraries were prepared by immunoSEQ multiplex PCR; TCRdb keeps only in-frame clonotypes and omits some of them. This table holds 9,500 or so clones, over 80% found once. The material sequenced was CD8+ T cells sorted from blood. The receptors derive from an adult with rheumatoid arthritis. Both conserved end residues are part of each CDR3. A D gene is named only where the DNA matches it firmly. Some rows have no size entry. The others give once, few or many, or a class for an expanded clone.

>TRBV6-1|.|.|TRBJ2-7
CASSSRGVYEQYF
TGTGCCAGCAGCTCCCGAGGGGTCTACGAGCAGTACTTC
>TRBV28|.|.|TRBJ2-7
CASSLLGGGLHEQYF
TGTGCCAGCAGTTTATTAGGGGGAGGGCTACACGAGCAGTACTTC
>TRBV9|.|.|TRBJ1-2
CASSVEFENHGYTF
TGTGCCAGCAGCGTAGAGTTCGAAAACCATGGCTACACCTTC
>TRBV4-2|once|TRBD2|TRBJ2-3
CASSPPTGAGDSDTQYF
TGTGCCAGCAGCCCCCCAACCGGTGCGGGAGATTCAGATACGCAGTATTTT
>TRBV15|.|TRBD2|TRBJ2-1
CATSSGTSGRIWDEQFF
TGTGCCACCAGCAGTGGGACTAGCGGGAGAATTTGGGATGAGCAGTTCTTC
>TRBV6-6|.|.|TRBJ1-2
CASSYNSRDTYGYTF
TGTGCCAGCAGTTATAACTCCCGGGACACCTATGGCTACACCTTC
>TRBV9|.|.|TRBJ2-1
CASSVDGEDYNEQFF
TGTGCCAGCAGCGTAGACGGGGAGGATTACAATGAGCAGTTCTTC
>TRBV7-9|.|.|TRBJ1-2
CASSLGSIGNYGYTF
TGTGCCAGCAGCTTAGGGAGTATAGGGAACTATGGCTACACCTTC
>TRBV4-1|.|.|TRBJ2-6
CASSQDGANVLTF
TGCGCCAGCAGCCAGGATGGGGCCAACGTCCTGACTTTC
>TRBV11-2|.|.|TRBJ1-1
CASSSLAGQSNTEAFF
TGTGCCAGCAGCTCATTAGCCGGACAGTCGAACACTGAAGCTTTCTTT
>TRBV6-5|.|TRBD1|TRBJ2-5
CASSETGNEETQYF
TGTGCCAGCAGCGAGACAGGGAATGAAGAGACCCAGTACTTC
>TRBV7-9|.|TRBD2|TRBJ2-1
CASSLGGTSRARNEQFF
TGTGCCAGCAGCTTAGGGGGGACTAGTCGGGCCCGGAATGAGCAGTTCTTC
>TRBV6-5|.|TRBD1|TRBJ2-5
CASSTTGEGETQYF
TGTGCCAGCAGTACGACAGGGGAAGGGGAGACCCAGTACTTC
>TRBV2|once|.|TRBJ1-4
CASSESSVNEKLFF
TGTGCCAGCAGTGAAAGTTCGGTTAATGAAAAACTGTTTTTT
>TRBV27|.|.|TRBJ2-7
CASSLRRSYEQYF
TGTGCCAGCAGTTTAAGGAGGTCCTACGAGCAGTACTTC
>TRBV4-1|.|TRBD2|TRBJ2-2
CASSQDAGGLSYGGELFF
TGCGCCAGCAGCCAAGATGCGGGGGGGCTGTCTTATGGCGGGGAGCTGTTTTTT
>TRBV5-1|.|TRBD1|TRBJ1-1
CASSLEGAGKATEAFF
TGCGCCAGCAGCTTGGAGGGGGCCGGGAAAGCCACTGAAGCTTTCTTT
>TRBV12-5|.|.|TRBJ2-1
CASGLVLSVNEQFF
TGTGCTAGTGGTTTGGTACTCTCCGTCAATGAGCAGTTCTTC
>TRBV6-1|once|TRBD1|TRBJ1-1
CASSEYRGDGAFF
TGTGCCAGCAGTGAATACAGGGGGGACGGAGCTTTCTTT
>TRBV11-3|.|.|TRBJ2-1
CASSPAGPPTYNEQFF
TGTGCCAGCAGCCCCGCGGGGCCTCCGACCTACAATGAGCAGTTCTTC
>TRBV27|.|.|TRBJ2-1
CASSLGLNNEQFF
TGTGCCAGCAGCCTGGGACTTAACAATGAGCAGTTCTTC
>TRBV29-1|.|.|TRBJ1-2
CSGSTGQNYGYTF
TGCAGCGGATCGACAGGACAAAACTATGGCTACACCTTC
>TRBV5-4|.|TRBD2|TRBJ2-3
CASSLAGGGRLSTDTQYF
TGTGCCAGCAGCTTGGCCGGGGGGGGGCGGCTGAGCACAGATACGCAGTATTTT
>TRBV7-9|few|.|TRBJ2-7
CASRPGHTYEQYF
TGTGCCAGCAGACCGGGACACACCTACGAGCAGTACTTC
>TRBV7-3|.|TRBD1|TRBJ2-2
CASSRDSQYTGELFF
TGTGCCAGCAGCCGGGACAGCCAATACACCGGGGAGCTGTTTTTT
>TRBV7-6|.|TRBD2|TRBJ2-7
CASSALAGRGVYEQYF
TGTGCCAGCAGCGCTCTAGCGGGCCGCGGAGTTTACGAGCAGTACTTC
>TRBV28|.|.|TRBJ2-7
CASSLKFSSYEQYF
TGTGCCAGCAGTTTAAAGTTCAGCTCCTACGAGCAGTACTTC
>TRBV7-9|.|TRBD2|TRBJ2-1
CASSFGLAGHWFF
TGTGCCAGCAGCTTTGGACTAGCGGGCCACTGGTTCTTC
>TRBV4-1|.|.|TRBJ1-1
CASSQEGLIATEAFF
TGCGCCAGCAGCCAAGAAGGCCTGATAGCCACTGAAGCTTTCTTT
>TRBV5-1|.|.|TRBJ2-4
CASSLSSGQIKNIQYF
TGCGCCAGCAGCTTGTCATCCGGACAGATAAAAAACATTCAGTACTTC
>TRBV18|.|.|TRBJ1-1
CASSVLNKMNTEAFF
TGTGCCAGCTCAGTTCTTAATAAAATGAACACTGAAGCTTTCTTT
>TRBV2|once|TRBD2|TRBJ2-1
CASQEQRGGYNEQFF
TGTGCCAGCCAAGAACAGCGGGGGGGCTACAATGAGCAGTTCTTC
>TRBV7-6|once|TRBD1|TRBJ1-1
CASSPETGDTEAFF
TGTGCCAGCAGCCCGGAGACAGGGGACACTGAAGCTTTCTTT
>TRBV6-5|.|.|TRBJ1-1
CASAPGSTEAFF
TGTGCCAGCGCCCCGGGAAGCACTGAAGCTTTCTTT
>TRBV28|.|TRBD1|TRBJ1-1
CASSTIPGQGLNTEAFF
TGTGCCAGCAGTACAATCCCGGGACAGGGTCTGAACACTGAAGCTTTCTTT
>TRBV15|.|TRBD1|TRBJ2-7
CATSRQDSGTGDDEQYF
TGTGCCACCAGCAGACAGGACTCCGGGACAGGGGACGACGAGCAGTACTTC
>TRBV5-1|.|.|TRBJ2-1
CASSLGANNEQFF
TGCGCCAGCAGCTTGGGGGCAAACAATGAGCAGTTCTTC
>TRBV27|.|.|TRBJ1-5
CASSLSGSNQPQHF
TGTGCCAGCAGTTTATCGGGCAGCAATCAGCCCCAGCATTTT
>TRBV14|.|TRBD2|TRBJ2-7
CASSQESPSGRDWLRGYEQYF
TGTGCCAGCAGCCAAGAGTCGCCTAGCGGGAGGGATTGGCTACGGGGCTACGAGCAGTACTTC
>TRBV9|.|.|TRBJ1-1
CASSGGGGPEAFF
TGTGCCAGCAGCGGAGGGGGTGGCCCTGAAGCTTTCTTT
>TRBV4-1|.|.|TRBJ1-3
CASSPGKSGNTIYF
TGCGCCAGCAGCCCGGGAAAGTCTGGAAACACCATATATTTT
>TRBV25-1|.|.|TRBJ2-1
CASSPRLGYNEQFF
TGTGCCAGCTCTCCGAGACTAGGCTACAATGAGCAGTTCTTC
>TRBV19|.|.|TRBJ2-1
CASSMDGFSYNEQFF
TGTGCCAGTAGTATGGATGGGTTCTCCTACAATGAGCAGTTCTTC
>TRBV5-1|.|TRBD2|TRBJ2-5
CASSLERGGGETQYF
TGCGCCAGCAGCTTGGAGCGGGGGGGTGGAGAGACCCAGTACTTC
>TRBV10-2|.|.|TRBJ2-7
CASTGTFSYEQYF
TGCGCCAGCACCGGGACTTTCTCCTACGAGCAGTACTTC
>TRBV19|.|.|TRBJ2-7
CASSPPGHPYEQYF
TGTGCCAGCTCCCCCCCGGGACACCCGTACGAGCAGTACTTC
>TRBV29-1|once|.|TRBJ2-1
CSVEIGTGSNEQFF
TGCAGCGTTGAGATCGGTACAGGGAGCAATGAGCAGTTCTTC
>TRBV11-2|few|TRBD1|TRBJ2-7
CASSLAPNRGPFGEQYF
TGTGCCAGCAGCTTGGCCCCGAACAGGGGGCCCTTCGGAGAGCAGTACTTC
>TRBV9|.|TRBD2|TRBJ2-7
CASSAREDYEQYF
TGTGCCAGCAGCGCCCGGGAGGACTACGAGCAGTACTTC
>TRBV30|.|.|TRBJ2-7
CALNGGSSYEQYF
TGTGCCCTGAACGGGGGCAGCTCCTACGAGCAGTACTTC
>TRBV6-5|few|TRBD1|TRBJ1-2
CASRDRFYGYTF
TGTGCCAGCAGGGACAGGTTCTATGGCTACACCTTC
>TRBV6-5|.|TRBD1|TRBJ1-2
CASSYLTGGGMSYTF
TGTGCCAGCAGTTATCTAACAGGGGGCGGAATGAGCTACACCTTC